This T cell receptor beta chain was sequenced in a study of blood T cell repertoires in COVID-19. On the study more broadly: COVID-19 samples collected from the United States, Italy and Spain covered acute and convalescent phases.

Assay used: immunoSEQ multiplex PCR; TCRdb lists only in-frame clones, some missing. The top ten clones hold 8.5% to 10% of a sample with roughly 230,000 clones, more than 70% of them seen once. The ends were cut back, 3 bases at V and 0 bases at J, with 9 bases in the middle. Germline CDR1 KGHSH, CDR2 LQKENI. The CDR3 runs 14 residues. The clonotype comes from a man in his forties with active or convalescent COVID-19. Sequenced sample: peripheral blood. The J gene is TRBJ2-7, the V gene TRBV18; D is perhaps TRBD2 (5 bases). The CDR3 protein is CASSPDLSSYEQYF. CDR3 bases: TGTGCCAGCTCACCGGACTTGAGCTCCTACGAGCAGTACTTC.